Listed below are T cell receptor beta chains from one sample, sequenced in a study of CXCR3-negative and CXCR3-positive naive CD8 T cells. TCRdb re-called the 5' RACE reads and shows each CDR3 protein once, DNA omitted. The repertoire table contains approximately 41,000 distinct CDR3 sequences. The sample consisted of memory CD8+ T cells from blood. The receptors derive from a human donor in good health. Some clones in this sample may be carry-over from other donors' samples. CDR3s include the opening cysteine and the closing phenylalanine or tryptophan. The size field is filled for only some rows; it gives once, few, many or a size class.

TRBJ2-3 . TRBV18 CASSPRSRGRGTDTQYF
TRBJ2-3 . TRBV6-2/TRBV6-3 CASSHQAGEVTDTQYF
TRBJ2-5 . TRBV20-1 CSARDRLAGAQETQYF
TRBJ1-5 . TRBV30 CAWSVLGVEAQPQHF
TRBJ2-3 . TRBV7-3 CASSLTGTPDTQYF
TRBJ2-5 . TRBV6-5 CATGQTETQYF
TRBJ2-5 . TRBV5-6 CASSWGDSQETQYF
TRBJ2-4 . TRBV6-1 CASSGLNGGVDIQYF
TRBJ1-2 . TRBV27 CASRSVWYGYTF
TRBJ1-4 . TRBV14 CASSQYTGGTNEKLFF
TRBJ2-5 . TRBV4-2 CASSQVDGVGETQYF
TRBJ2-7 . TRBV4-2 CASSLNRDRVIEQYF
TRBJ1-2 . TRBV20-1 CSASGAGGYTF
TRBJ2-7 . TRBV29-1 CSVEDPYRGGSEQYF
TRBJ1-3 . TRBV7-3 CASSETPSGNTIYF
TRBJ2-5 medium-sized TRBV24-1 CATSDFLAGGSQETQYF
TRBJ2-2 . TRBV29-1 CSVAQVGVAGELFF
TRBJ2-7 . TRBV29-1 CSVVGALKGGTIYEQYF
TRBJ1-2 . TRBV7-3 CASSPGTGVSNYGYTF
TRBJ1-1 . TRBV7-9 CASSDREPEAFF
TRBJ2-5 . TRBV9 CASSAFTAVLGTEAQYF
TRBJ1-3 . TRBV7-9 CASSQEAVRLSGNTIYF
TRBJ1-2 . TRBV5-6 CASTLTGNPNYGYTF
TRBJ2-2 . TRBV7-2 CASSLGSNTGELFF
TRBJ2-1 . TRBV7-6 CASSPPLTGWDAGSYNEQFF
TRBJ1-1 medium-sized TRBV29-1 CSVDSMNTEAFF
TRBJ2-7 . TRBV14 CASSQSGRSYEQYF
TRBJ2-1 . TRBV5-5 CASSTPGLAGFNEQFF
TRBJ1-2 . TRBV7-2 CASRPTGAGGYTF
TRBJ2-7 . TRBV7-2 CASTLGVSYEQYF
TRBJ2-7 . TRBV28 CASLWRGLAGGSSYEQYF
TRBJ1-1 . TRBV7-6 CASSLRQGHTEAFF
TRBJ1-1 . TRBV20-1 CSAVNPGHSNTEAFF
TRBJ2-7 . TRBV29-1 CSVEDFGGRIHEQYF
TRBJ1-2 . TRBV2 CASSERPGQGALYGYTF
TRBJ1-1 . TRBV5-6 CASSLVVGVVNTEAFF
TRBJ2-2 . TRBV4-1 CASSLGGQGNGELFF
TRBJ1-5 . TRBV7-2 CASSLEWSRLNQPQHF
TRBJ1-1 . TRBV4-3 CASSVGGYMNTEAFF
TRBJ2-7 . TRBV29-1 CSVVVGPYEQYF
TRBJ1-2 . TRBV12-3/TRBV12-4 CASSPGGGGYTF
TRBJ2-7 . TRBV6-5 CASSDGSYEQYF
TRBJ2-3 . TRBV11-1 CASSSRTGGFTDTQYF
TRBJ2-1 . TRBV7-9 CASSFRTGTEQFF
TRBJ1-2 . TRBV20-1 CSARGDNPTGYTF
TRBJ2-1 . TRBV20-1 CSANRDRVSNEQFF
TRBJ2-7 . TRBV19 CASSLRGSTYEQYF
TRBJ2-7 . TRBV3-1 CASSQEGIDYKQYF
TRBJ1-2 . TRBV7-9 CASTPSAGNYGYTF
TRBJ1-2 . TRBV29-1 CSAGQGNSGYTF
TRBJ2-7 . TRBV5-6 CASSSRGIDYEQYF
TRBJ2-7 . TRBV28 CASSLTLSPYEQYF
TRBJ2-1 . TRBV7-6 CASSFPLAGGDNEQFF
TRBJ1-1 . TRBV5-5 CASSLTVGGTEAFF
TRBJ2-1 . TRBV6-5 CASGPAEYNEQFF
TRBJ2-5 . TRBV29-1 CSVENPLGSSVETQYF
TRBJ1-2 . TRBV20-1 CSARDREFNGYTF
TRBJ2-5 . TRBV6-5 CASSYGTGGRETQYF
TRBJ2-5 . TRBV7-2 CASSLALTTGHQETQYF
TRBJ1-1 . TRBV19 CASSIGREAQASEAFF